A single T cell receptor beta chain is shown here with its context. The antigen remains undetermined. The data belong to a study of regulatory dendritic cells for organ transplantation. Overall study results and limits: Alloreactive memory CD8+ T cell pools varied considerably between individuals.

The table came from immunoSEQ multiplex PCR; TCRdb's copy has only in-frame clones and leaves some out. In the table there are tens of thousands of clones, approximately 82% of which are singletons. V was trimmed by 4 bases and J by 8 bases, leaving 18 bases between them. Germline-derived CDR1 and CDR2 are SGHNT and YENEEA. This CDR3 region has 15 residues. The TCR comes from a human donor in good health. The sequenced material came from naive CD8+ T cells from blood. Described subset: CD45RA+ naive T cells. This chain links TRBV11-3 with TRBJ2-1; maybe TRBD2 (6 bases). CDR3 sequence (DNA): TGTGCCAGCAGCTCCCGGGACTCCCGGCCCGATGAGCAGTTCTTC. Protein sequence: CASSSRDSRPDEQFF. Together with reference TRBV11-3 and TRBJ2-1, the CDR3 gives the full variable domain: EAGVVQSPRYKIIEKKQPVAFWCNPISGHNTLYWYLQNLGQGPELLIRYENEEAVDDSQLPKDRFSAERLKGVDSTLKIQPAELGDSAVYLCASSSRDSRPDEQFFGPGTRLTVL.